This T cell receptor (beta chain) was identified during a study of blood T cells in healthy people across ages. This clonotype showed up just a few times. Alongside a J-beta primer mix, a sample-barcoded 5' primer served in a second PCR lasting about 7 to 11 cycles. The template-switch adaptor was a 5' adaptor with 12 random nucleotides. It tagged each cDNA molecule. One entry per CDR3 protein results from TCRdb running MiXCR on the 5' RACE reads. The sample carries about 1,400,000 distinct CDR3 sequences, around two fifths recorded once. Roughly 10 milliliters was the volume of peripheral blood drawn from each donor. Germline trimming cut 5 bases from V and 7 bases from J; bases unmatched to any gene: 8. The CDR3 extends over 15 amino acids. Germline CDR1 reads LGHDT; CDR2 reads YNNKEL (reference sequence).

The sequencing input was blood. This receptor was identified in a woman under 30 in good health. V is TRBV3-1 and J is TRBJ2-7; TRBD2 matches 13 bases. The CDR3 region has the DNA TGTGCCAGCAGCTTTGGGACTAGCGGGACGAGGGAGCAGTACTTC. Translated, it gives CASSFGTSGTREQYF.